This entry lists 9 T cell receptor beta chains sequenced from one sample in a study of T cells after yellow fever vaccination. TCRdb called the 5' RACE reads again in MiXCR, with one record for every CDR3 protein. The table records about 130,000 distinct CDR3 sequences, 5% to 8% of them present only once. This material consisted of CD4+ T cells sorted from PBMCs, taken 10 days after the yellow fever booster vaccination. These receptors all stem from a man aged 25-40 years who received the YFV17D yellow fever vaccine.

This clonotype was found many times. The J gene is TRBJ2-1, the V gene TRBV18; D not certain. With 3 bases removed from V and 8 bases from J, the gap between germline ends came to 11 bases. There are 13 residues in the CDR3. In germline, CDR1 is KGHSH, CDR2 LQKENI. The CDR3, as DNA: TGTGCCAGCTCACCGAATCTAGTGGATGAGCAGTTCTTC. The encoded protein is CASSPNLVDEQFF. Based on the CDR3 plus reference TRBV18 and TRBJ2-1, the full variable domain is NAGVMQNPRHLVRRRGQEARLRCSPMKGHSHVYWYRQLPEEGLKFMVYLQKENIIDESGMPKERFSAEFPKEGPSILRIQQVVRGDSAAYFCASSPNLVDEQFFGPGTRLTVL.

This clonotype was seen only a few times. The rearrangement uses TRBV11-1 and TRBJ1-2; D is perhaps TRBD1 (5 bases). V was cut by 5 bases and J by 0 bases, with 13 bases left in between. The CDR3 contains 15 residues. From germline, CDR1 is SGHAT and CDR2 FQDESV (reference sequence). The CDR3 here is CASSPQAFSNYGYTF. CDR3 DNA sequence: TGTGCCAGCAGCCCACAGGCCTTCTCTAACTATGGCTACACCTTC.

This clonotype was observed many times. In DNA, the CDR3 is TGCAGTGCTAGAGATTCCGGGACTAGGGACAATGAGCAGTTCTTC. Its translation: CSARDSGTRDNEQFF. The V gene is TRBV20-1, the J gene TRBJ2-1; 8 nucleotides match TRBD2. This CDR3 comprises 15 residues. Unmatched junction bases numbered 6, after V lost 0 bases and J lost 5 bases. In germline, CDR1 is DFQATT, CDR2 SNEGSKA (reference sequence).

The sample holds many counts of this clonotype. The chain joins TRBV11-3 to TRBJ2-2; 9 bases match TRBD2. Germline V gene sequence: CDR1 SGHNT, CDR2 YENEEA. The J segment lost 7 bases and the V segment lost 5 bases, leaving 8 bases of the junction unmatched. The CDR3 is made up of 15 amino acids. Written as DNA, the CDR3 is TGTGCCAGCAGCGGAGGTAGCGGGAGTAGCGGGGAGCTGTTTTTT. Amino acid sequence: CASSGGSGSSGELFF.

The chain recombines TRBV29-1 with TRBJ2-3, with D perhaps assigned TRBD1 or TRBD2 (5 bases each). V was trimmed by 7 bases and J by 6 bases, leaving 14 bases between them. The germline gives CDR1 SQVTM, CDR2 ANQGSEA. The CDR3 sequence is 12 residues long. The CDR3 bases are TGCAGCGGGGGACGGTACCAGGATACGCAGTATTTT. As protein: CSGGRYQDTQYF.

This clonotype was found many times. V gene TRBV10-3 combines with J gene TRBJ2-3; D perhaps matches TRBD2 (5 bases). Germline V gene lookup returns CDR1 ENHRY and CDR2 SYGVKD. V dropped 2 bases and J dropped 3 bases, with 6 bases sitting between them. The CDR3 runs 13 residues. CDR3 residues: CAISEAGTDTQYF. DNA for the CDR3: TGTGCCATCAGTGAGGCGGGTACAGATACGCAGTATTTT.

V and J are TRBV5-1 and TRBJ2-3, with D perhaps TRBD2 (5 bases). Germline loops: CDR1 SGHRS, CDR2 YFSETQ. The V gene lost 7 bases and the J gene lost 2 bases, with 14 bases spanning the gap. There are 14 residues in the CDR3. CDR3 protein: CASGRAMTTDTQYF. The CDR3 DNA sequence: TGCGCCAGCGGGCGGGCAATGACCACAGATACGCAGTATTTT.

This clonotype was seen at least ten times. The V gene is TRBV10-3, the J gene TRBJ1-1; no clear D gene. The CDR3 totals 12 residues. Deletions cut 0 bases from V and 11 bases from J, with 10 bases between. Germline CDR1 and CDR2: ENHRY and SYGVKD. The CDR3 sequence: CAISESTLVAFF. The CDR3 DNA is TGTGCCATCAGTGAGTCGACGTTGGTGGCTTTCTTT.

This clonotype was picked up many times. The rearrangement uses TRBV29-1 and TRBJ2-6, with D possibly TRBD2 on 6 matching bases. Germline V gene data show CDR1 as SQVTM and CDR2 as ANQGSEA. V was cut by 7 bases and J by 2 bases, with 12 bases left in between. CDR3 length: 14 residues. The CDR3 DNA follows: TGCAGCGCCGGTTCGGGAGCTGGGGCCAACGTCCTGACTTTC. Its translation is CSAGSGAGANVLTF.